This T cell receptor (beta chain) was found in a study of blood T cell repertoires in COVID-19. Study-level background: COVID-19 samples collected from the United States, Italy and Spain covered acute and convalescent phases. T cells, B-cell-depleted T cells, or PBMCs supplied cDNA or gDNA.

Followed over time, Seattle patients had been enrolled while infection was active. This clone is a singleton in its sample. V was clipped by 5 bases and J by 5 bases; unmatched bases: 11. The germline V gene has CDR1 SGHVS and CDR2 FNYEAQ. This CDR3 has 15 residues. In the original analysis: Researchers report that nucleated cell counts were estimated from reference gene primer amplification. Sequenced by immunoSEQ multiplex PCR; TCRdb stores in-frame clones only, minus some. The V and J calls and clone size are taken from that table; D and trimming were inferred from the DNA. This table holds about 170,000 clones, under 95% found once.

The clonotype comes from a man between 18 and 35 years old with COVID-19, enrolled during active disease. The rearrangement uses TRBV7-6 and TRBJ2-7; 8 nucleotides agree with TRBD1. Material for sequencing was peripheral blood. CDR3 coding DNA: TGTGCCAGCAGCATCGGACAGGGCGGGATCCACGAGCAGTACTTC. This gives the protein CASSIGQGGIHEQYF.